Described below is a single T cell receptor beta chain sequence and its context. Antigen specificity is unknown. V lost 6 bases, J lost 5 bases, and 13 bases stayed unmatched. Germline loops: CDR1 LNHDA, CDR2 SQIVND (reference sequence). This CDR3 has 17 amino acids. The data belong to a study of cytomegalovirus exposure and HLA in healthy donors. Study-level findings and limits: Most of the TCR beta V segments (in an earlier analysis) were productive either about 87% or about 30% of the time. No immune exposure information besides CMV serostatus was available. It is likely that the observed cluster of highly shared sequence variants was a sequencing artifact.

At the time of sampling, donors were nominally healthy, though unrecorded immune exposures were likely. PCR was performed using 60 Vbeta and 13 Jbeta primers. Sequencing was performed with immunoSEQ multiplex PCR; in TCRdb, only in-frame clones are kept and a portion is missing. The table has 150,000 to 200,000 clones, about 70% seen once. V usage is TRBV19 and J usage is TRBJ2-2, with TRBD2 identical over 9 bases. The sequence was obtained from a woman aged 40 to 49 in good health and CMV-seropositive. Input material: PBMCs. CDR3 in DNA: TGTGCCAGTAGGAAAGCGCGGCGGGAGGGAAATACCGGGGAGCTGTTTTTT. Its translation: CASRKARREGNTGELFF.